A single sample is the source of the 3 T cell receptor beta chains below, sequenced in a study of shared clonotypes between healthy human individuals. Using immunoSEQ multiplex PCR, the repertoire was profiled, and TCRdb retains in-frame clones only, with some absent. This sample carries hundreds of thousands of clones, about three quarters of them seen once, and the ten largest clones take 1.5% to 2%. The sequencing input was memory CD4+ T cells sorted from blood. This sample's subset: CD45RA-negative fraction. These TCRs come from a woman in her 30s in good health.

This sequence joins TRBV6-5 and TRBJ2-7; 9 bases are shared with TRBD1. The CDR3 runs to 14 residues. V lost 6 bases and J lost 4; bases outside the gene matches: 7. Germline loops: CDR1 MNHEY, CDR2 SVGAGI. The CDR3 protein is CASSRQGGGYEQYF. CDR3 nucleotide sequence: TGTGCCAGCAGCCGACAGGGGGGAGGTTACGAGCAGTACTTC.

The chain joins TRBV10-2 to TRBJ2-3; the D gene is possibly TRBD2 (5 bases). V was clipped by 11 bases and J by 2 bases, with 20 bases between them. The CDR3 loop spans 15 amino acids. Germline CDR1 is WSHSY and CDR2 is SAAADI. DNA of the CDR3: TGCGCCGTTCGGAGAGGGAACTCTAACACAGATACGCAGTATTTT. This translates into CAVRRGNSNTDTQYF.

The genes are TRBV6-1 and TRBJ2-3; D may be TRBD2 (7 bases). This CDR3 has 14 amino acids. Germline V gene data show CDR1 as MNHNS and CDR2 as SASEGT. The V end was cut by 7 bases, the J end by 0 bases, with 11 bases between. CDR3 amino acids: CASKAGASTDTQYF. The CDR3 DNA follows: TGTGCCAGCAAGGCGGGGGCTAGCACAGATACGCAGTATTTT.